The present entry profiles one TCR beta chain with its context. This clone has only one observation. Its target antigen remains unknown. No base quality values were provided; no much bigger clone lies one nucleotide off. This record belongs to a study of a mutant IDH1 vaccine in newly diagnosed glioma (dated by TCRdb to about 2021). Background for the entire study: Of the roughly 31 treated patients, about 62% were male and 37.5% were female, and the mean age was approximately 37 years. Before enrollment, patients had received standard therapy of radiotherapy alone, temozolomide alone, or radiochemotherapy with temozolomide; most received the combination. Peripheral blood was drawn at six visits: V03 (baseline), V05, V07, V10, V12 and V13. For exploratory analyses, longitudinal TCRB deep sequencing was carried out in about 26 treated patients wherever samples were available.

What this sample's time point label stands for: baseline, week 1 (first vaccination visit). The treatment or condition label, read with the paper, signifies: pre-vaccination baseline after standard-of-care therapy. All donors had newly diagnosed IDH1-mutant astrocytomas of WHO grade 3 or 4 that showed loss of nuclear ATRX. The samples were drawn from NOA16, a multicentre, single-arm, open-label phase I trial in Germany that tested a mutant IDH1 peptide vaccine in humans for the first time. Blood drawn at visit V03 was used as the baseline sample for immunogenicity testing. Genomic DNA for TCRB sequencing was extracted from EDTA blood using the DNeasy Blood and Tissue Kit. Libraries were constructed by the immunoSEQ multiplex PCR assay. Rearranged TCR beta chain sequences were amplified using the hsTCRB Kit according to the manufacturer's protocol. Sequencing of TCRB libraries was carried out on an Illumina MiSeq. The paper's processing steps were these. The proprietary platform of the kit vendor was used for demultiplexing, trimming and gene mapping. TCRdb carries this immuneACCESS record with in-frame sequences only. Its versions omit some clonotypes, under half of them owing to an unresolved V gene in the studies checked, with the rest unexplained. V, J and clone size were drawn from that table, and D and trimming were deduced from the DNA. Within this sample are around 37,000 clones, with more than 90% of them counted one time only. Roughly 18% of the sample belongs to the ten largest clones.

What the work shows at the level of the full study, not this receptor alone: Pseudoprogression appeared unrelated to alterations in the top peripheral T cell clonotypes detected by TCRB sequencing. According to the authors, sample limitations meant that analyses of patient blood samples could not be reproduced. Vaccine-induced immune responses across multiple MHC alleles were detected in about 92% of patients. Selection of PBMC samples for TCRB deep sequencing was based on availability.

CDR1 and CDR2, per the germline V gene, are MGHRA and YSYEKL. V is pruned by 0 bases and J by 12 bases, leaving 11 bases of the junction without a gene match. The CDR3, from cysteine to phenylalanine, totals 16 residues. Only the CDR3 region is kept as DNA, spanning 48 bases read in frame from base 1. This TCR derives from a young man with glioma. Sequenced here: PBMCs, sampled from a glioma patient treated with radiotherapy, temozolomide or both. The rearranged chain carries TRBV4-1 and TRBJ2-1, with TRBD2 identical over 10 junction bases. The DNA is TGCGCCAGCAGCCAAGATAGTGATATAGCGGGAGGTCCGCAGTTCTTC. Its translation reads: CASSQDSDIAGGPQFF.